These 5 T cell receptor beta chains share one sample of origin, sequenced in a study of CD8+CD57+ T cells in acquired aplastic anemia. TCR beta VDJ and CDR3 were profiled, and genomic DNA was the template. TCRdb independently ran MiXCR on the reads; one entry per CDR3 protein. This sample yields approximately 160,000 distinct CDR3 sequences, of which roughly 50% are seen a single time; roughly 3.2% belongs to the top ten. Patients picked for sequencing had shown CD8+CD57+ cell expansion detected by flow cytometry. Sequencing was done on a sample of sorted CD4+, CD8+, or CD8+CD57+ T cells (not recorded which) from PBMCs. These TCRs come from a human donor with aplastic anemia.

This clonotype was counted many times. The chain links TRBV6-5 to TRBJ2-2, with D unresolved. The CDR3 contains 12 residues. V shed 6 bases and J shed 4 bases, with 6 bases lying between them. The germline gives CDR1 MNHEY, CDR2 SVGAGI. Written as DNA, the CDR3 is TGTGCCAGCAGCCCGGTCACCGGGGAGCTGTTTTTT. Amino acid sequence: CASSPVTGELFF.

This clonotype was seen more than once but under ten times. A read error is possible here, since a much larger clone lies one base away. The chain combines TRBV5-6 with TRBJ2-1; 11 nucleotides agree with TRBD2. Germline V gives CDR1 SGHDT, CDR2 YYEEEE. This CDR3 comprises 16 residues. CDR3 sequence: CASSSLAGGNYNGQFF. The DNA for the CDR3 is TGTGCCAGCAGCTCCTTAGCGGGGGGGAATTACAATGGGCAGTTCTTC.

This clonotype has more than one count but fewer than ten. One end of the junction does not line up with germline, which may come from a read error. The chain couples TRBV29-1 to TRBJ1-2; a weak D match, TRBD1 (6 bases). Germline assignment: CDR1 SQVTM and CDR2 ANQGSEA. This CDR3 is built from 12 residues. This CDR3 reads CSSTQGNYGYTF. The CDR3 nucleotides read TGCAGCTCCACACAGGGAAACTATGGTTACACCTTC.

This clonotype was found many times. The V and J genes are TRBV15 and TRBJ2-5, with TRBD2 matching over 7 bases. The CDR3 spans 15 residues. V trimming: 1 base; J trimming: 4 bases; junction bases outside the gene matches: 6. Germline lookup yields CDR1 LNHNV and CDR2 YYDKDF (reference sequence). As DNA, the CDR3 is TGTGCCACCAGCAGAGCGACTAGCTTTTTAGAGACCCAGTACTTC. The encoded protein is CATSRATSFLETQYF. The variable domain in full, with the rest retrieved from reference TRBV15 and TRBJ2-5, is DAMVIQNPRYQVTQFGKPVTLSCSQTLNHNVMYWYQQKSSQAPKLLFHYYDKDFNNEADTPDNFQSRRPNTSFCFLDIRSPGLGDTAMYLCATSRATSFLETQYFGPGTRLLVL.

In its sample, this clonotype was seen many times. The chain's CDR3 is CASSGRASGANVLTF. As DNA, the CDR3 is TGTGCCAGCAGCGGCAGGGCGTCTGGGGCCAACGTCCTGACTTTC. The chain carries TRBV11-2 and TRBJ2-6, with a possible D match to TRBD1 (5 bases). This CDR3 spans 15 amino acids. Per germline, CDR1 SGHAT and CDR2 FQNNGV. Trimming took off 5 bases at V and 1 base at J, with 9 bases between the two ends.